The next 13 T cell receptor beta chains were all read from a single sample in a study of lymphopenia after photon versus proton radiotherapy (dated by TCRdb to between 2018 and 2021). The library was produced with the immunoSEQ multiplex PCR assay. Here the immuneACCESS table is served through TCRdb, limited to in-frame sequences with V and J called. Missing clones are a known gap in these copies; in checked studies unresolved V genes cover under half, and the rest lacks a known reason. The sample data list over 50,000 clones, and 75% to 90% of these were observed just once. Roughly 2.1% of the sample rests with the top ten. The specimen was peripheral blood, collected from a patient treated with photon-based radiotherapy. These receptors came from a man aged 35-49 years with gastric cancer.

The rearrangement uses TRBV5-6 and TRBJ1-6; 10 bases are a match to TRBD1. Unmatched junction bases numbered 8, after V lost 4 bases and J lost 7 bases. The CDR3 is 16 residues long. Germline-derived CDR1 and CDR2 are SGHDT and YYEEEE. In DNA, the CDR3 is TGTGCCAGCAGCACCGGGACAGGGGTTGGGAATTCACCCCTCCACTTT. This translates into CASSTGTGVGNSPLHF.

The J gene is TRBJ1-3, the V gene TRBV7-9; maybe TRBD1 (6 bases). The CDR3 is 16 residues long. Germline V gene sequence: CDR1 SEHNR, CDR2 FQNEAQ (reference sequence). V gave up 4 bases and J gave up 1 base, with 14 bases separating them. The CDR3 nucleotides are TGTGCCAGCAGCTCTCAAATAGGGGGTTCTGGAAACACCATATATTTT. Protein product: CASSSQIGGSGNTIYF.

The CDR3 DNA reads as TGTGCCAGTAGTATAAATCAGGCACTATCCTACGAGCAGTACTTC. Amino acids: CASSINQALSYEQYF. The gene calls are TRBV19 and TRBJ2-7; D is unclear. The CDR3 contains 15 residues. Trimming took 2 bases from V and 1 from J, leaving 12 bases between them. Germline V gives CDR1 LNHDA, CDR2 SQIVND (reference sequence). Combining the CDR3 with reference TRBV19 and TRBJ2-7 gives the whole variable domain DGGITQSPKYLFRKEGQNVTLSCEQNLNHDAMYWYRQDPGQGLRLIYYSQIVNDFQKGDIAEGYSVSREKKESFPLTVTSAQKNPTAFYLCASSINQALSYEQYFGPGTRLTVT.

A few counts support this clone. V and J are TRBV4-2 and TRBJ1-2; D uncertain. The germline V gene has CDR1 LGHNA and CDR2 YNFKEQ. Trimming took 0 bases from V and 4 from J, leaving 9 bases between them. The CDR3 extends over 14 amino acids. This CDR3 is CASSQDSGLYGYTF. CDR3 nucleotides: TGTGCCAGCAGCCAAGATTCGGGTCTCTATGGCTACACCTTC.

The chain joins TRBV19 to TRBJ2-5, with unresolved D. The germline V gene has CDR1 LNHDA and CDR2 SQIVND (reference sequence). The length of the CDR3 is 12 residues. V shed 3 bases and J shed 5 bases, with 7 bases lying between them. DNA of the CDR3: TGTGCCAGTAGTATGAACGCGGAGACCCAGTACTTC. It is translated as CASSMNAETQYF.

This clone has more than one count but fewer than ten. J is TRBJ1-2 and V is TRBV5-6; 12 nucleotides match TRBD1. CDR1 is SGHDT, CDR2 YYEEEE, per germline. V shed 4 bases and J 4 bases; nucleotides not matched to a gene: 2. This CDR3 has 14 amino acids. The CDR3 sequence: CASSPGQGAYGYTF. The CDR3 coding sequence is TGTGCCAGCAGCCCGGGACAGGGGGCCTATGGCTACACCTTC.

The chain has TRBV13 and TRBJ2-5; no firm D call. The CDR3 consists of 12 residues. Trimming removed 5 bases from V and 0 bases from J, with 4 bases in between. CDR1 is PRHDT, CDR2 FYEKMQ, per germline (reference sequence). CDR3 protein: CASSMYQETQYF. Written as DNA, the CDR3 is TGTGCCAGCAGCATGTACCAAGAGACCCAGTACTTC. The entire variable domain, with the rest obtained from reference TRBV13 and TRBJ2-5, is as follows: AAGVIQSPRHLIKEKRETATLKCYPIPRHDTVYWYQQGPGQDPQFLISFYEKMQSDKGSIPDRFSAQQFSDYHSELNMSSLELGDSALYFCASSMYQETQYFGPGTRLLVL.

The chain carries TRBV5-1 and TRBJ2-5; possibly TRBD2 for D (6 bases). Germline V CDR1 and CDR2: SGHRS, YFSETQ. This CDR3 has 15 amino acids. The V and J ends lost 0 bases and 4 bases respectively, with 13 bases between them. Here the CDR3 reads CASSLAGRRGETQYF. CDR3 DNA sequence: TGCGCCAGCAGCTTGGCTGGCAGGAGGGGAGAGACCCAGTACTTC.

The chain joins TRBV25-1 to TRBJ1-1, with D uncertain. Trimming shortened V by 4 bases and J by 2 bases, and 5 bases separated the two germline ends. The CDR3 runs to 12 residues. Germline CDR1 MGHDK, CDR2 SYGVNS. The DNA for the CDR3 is TGTGCCAGCAGTGGACCAAACACTGAAGCTTTCTTT. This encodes CASSGPNTEAFF.

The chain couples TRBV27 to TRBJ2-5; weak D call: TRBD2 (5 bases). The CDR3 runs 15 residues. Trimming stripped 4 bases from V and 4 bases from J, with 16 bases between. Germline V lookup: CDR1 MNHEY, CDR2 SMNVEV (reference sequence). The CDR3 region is CASSSLRGFRETQYF. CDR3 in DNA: TGTGCCAGCAGTTCTCTCCGGGGTTTCCGAGAGACCCAGTACTTC.

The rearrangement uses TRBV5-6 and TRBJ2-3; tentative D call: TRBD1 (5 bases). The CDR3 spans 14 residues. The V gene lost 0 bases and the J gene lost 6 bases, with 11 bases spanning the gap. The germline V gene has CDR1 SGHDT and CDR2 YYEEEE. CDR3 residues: CASSLDRFSDTQYF. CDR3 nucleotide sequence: TGTGCCAGCAGCTTGGACAGGTTCAGTGATACGCAGTATTTT.

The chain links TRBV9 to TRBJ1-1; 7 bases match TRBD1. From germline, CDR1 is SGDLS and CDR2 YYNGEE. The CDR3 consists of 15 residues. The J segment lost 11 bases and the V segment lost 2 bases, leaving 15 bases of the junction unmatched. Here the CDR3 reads CASSVRDSTYLAAFF. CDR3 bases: TGTGCCAGCAGCGTCCGGGACAGTACCTACCTTGCCGCTTTCTTT.

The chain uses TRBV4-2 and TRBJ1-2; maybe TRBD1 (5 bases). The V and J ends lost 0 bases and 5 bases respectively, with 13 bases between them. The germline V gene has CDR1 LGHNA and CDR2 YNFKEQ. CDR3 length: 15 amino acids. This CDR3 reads CASSQELVGGYGYTF. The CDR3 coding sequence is TGTGCCAGCAGCCAAGAATTGGTGGGGGGGTATGGCTACACCTTC.